The entry below describes one T cell receptor beta chain. The sample is drawn from a study of CD8 T cells in Susac syndrome. Reverse transcription of roughly 0.5 to 1 ug RNA was performed with random hexamers. Each CDR3 protein gets one entry after TCRdb re-called the immunoSEQ multiplex PCR reads with MiXCR. The sample includes some 130,000 distinct CDR3 sequences, just under 95% of them seen just once. The sequenced material came from CD8+ T cells from PBMCs. The TCR comes from a human donor with Susac syndrome.

The CDR3 DNA reads TGTGCCAGCAGTTGGGTACGAGGGAACAATGAGCAGTTCTTC. Protein product: CASSWVRGNNEQFF. The chain is built from TRBV27 and TRBJ2-1; TRBD2 is a possible D gene (5 bases). Deletions cut 4 bases from V and 5 bases from J, with 12 bases between. This CDR3 has 14 residues. From germline, CDR1 is MNHEY and CDR2 SMNVEV (reference sequence).